The rows below give T cell receptor beta chains drawn from one sample of a study of spatial heterogeneity in lung cancer. Each CDR3 protein gets one entry after TCRdb re-called the 5' RACE reads with MiXCR. The data hold thousands of distinct CDR3 sequences, with around 5.1% observed a single time. The source material was lung tumor tissue, sampled at surgery. These receptor sequences come from a female donor with early-stage non-small cell lung cancer. Each CDR3 is given with its conserved first and last residue. The D gene is left open where the match is weak. Clone size is not always given. Where it is, it says once, few, many or a class for expanded clones.

many	TRBD2	TRBJ2-2	14	TRBV10-2	TGCGCCAGCAGCCTAGCGGGGGTCCTGGGGGAGCTGTTTTTT	CASSLAGVLGELFF
many	.	TRBJ2-3	14	TRBV6-5	TGTGCCAGCAGCAGACAGTTTAGCACAGATACGCAGTATTTT	CASSRQFSTDTQYF
many	TRBD1	TRBJ2-1	18	TRBV7-9	TGTGCCAGCAGCCCCCAAACAGGGACAGGGGGTTTCTACAATGAGCAGTTCTTC	CASSPQTGTGGFYNEQFF
few	.	TRBJ2-7	13	TRBV7-6	TGTGCCAGCAGCTTAGCTCCGACCTACGAGCAGTACTTC	CASSLAPTYEQYF
many	.	TRBJ2-5	12	TRBV19	TGTGCCAGTAGTAGACGGTGGGAGACCCAGTACTTC	CASSRRWETQYF
many	.	TRBJ1-6	13	TRBV19	TGTGCCAGTACGATGTCCGATAATTCACCCCTCCACTTT	CASTMSDNSPLHF
many	TRBD2	TRBJ2-2	16	TRBV4-3	TGCGCCAGCAGCCCGCGACTAGCGGGGGACACCGGGGAGCTGTTTTTT	CASSPRLAGDTGELFF
many	.	TRBJ2-5	16	TRBV20-1	TGCAGTGCTAGACGGCCGGGCAGTGGGTTGGAAGAGACCCAGTACTTC	CSARRPGSGLEETQYF
many	.	TRBJ2-2	15	TRBV21-1	TGTGCCAGCACCCTTCCGGGGGGGAACACCGGGGAGCTGTTTTTT	CASTLPGGNTGELFF
many	TRBD2	TRBJ2-7	15	TRBV12-3/TRBV12-4	TGTGCCAGCATCTCAGGACTAGCGGGGCAGTACGAGCAGTACTTC	CASISGLAGQYEQYF
.	.	TRBJ1-3	16	TRBV3-1	TGTGCCAGCAGCCAAGAAGGGCCCACCTCTGGAAACACCATATATTTT	CASSQEGPTSGNTIYF
many	TRBD1	TRBJ1-2	17	TRBV5-1	TGCGCCAGCAGCCGAAACGGACAGGGGGCCCATAACTATGGCTACACCTTC	CASSRNGQGAHNYGYTF
medium-sized	TRBD2	TRBJ2-3	14	TRBV20-1	TGCAGTGCATCATTAGCGGGGGGCACAGATACGCAGTATTTT	CSASLAGGTDTQYF
many	.	TRBJ1-3	14	TRBV30	TGTGCCTGGAGTGTTGGCCTCTCTGGAAACACCATATATTTT	CAWSVGLSGNTIYF
many	TRBD2	TRBJ2-3	15	TRBV18	TGTGCCAGCTCACCGACCCGGACTAGCGGGGGCCTCCAGTATTTT	CASSPTRTSGGLQYF
.	.	TRBJ1-6	17	TRBV6-1	TGTGCCAGCAGCCCCCGGGAGAGCGGGAGCTATAATTCACCCCTCCACTTT	CASSPRESGSYNSPLHF
many	TRBD2	TRBJ2-1	14	TRBV7-2	TGTGCCAGCAGCTTAATCGCGGGAGTAAATGAGCAGTTCTTC	CASSLIAGVNEQFF
many	TRBD1	TRBJ2-6	21	TRBV18	TGTGCCAGCTCAGTACTCGGACAGGCCCCCAGTGGCGAGGACGGGGCCAACGTCCTGACTTTC	CASSVLGQAPSGEDGANVLTF
many	TRBD1	TRBJ2-2	16	TRBV5-4	TGTGCCAGCAGCTCGCGACAGGGTTCGAATACCGGGGAGCTGTTTTTT	CASSSRQGSNTGELFF
many	.	TRBJ2-7	11	TRBV27	TGTGCCAGTCGAGGACTATACGAGCAGTACTTC	CASRGLYEQYF
many	.	TRBJ2-3	16	TRBV5-4	TGTGCCAGCAGCCCGGCGACGGCGATGGGCACAGATACGCAGTATTTT	CASSPATAMGTDTQYF
many	.	TRBJ2-7	14	TRBV6-1	TGTGCCAGCAGTGATCCAGGGGTGACCTACGAGCAGTACTTC	CASSDPGVTYEQYF
many	TRBD2	TRBJ2-1	15	TRBV2	TGTGCCAGCGACCTAGCGGGAGGGCGAGGGAATGAGCAGTTCTTC	CASDLAGGRGNEQFF
many	TRBD1	TRBJ1-1	15	TRBV6-2/TRBV6-3	TGTGCCAGCAGTTACTCGGGACAGGGGAGTATCGAAGCTTTCTTT	CASSYSGQGSIEAFF
many	TRBD1	TRBJ1-1	17	TRBV7-2	TGTGCCAGCAGCTTATCTTATCTGGACAGGAGAAACACTGAAGCTTTCTTT	CASSLSYLDRRNTEAFF
few	.	TRBJ1-5	14	TRBV19	TGTGCCAGTATGGACCTACAAGACGATCAGCCCCAGCATTTT	CASMDLQDDQPQHF
many	.	TRBJ2-3	14	TRBV27	TGTGCCAGCAGTTTCGACAGTTTCACAGATACGCAGTATTTT	CASSFDSFTDTQYF
medium-sized	.	TRBJ1-6	13	TRBV19	TGTGCCAGTACCACGGGCGGGTACTCACCCCTCCACTTT	CASTTGGYSPLHF
many	.	TRBJ2-1	13	TRBV11-3	TGTGCCAGCAGCTTAAACCCCTACAATGAGCAGTTCTTC	CASSLNPYNEQFF
.	.	TRBJ1-5	13	TRBV20-1	TGCAGTGCCCAATCAGGAGGGGTTCAGCCCCAGCATTTT	CSAQSGGVQPQHF
many	.	TRBJ1-3	14	TRBV6-6	TGTGCCAGCAGTCTTACAGGGTCTGGAAACACCATATATTTT	CASSLTGSGNTIYF
many	.	TRBJ2-1	16	TRBV19	TGTGCCACCTCCCACCCGGCAGGTAGCTCCTACAATGAGCAGTTCTTC	CATSHPAGSSYNEQFF
.	TRBD1	TRBJ2-7	15	TRBV27	TGTGCCAGCAGTCTGACCCCGACAGGGGGAAATGAGCAGTACTTC	CASSLTPTGGNEQYF
medium-sized	.	TRBJ2-4	17	TRBV19	TGTGCCAGTAGTATGAGTCTAGCCGTAACAGCCAAAAACATTCAGTACTTC	CASSMSLAVTAKNIQYF
many	TRBD1	TRBJ1-2	14	TRBV10-3	TGTGCCACCGGACAGGGGAATGCAAACTATGGCTACACCTTC	CATGQGNANYGYTF
many	.	TRBJ2-3	13	TRBV20-1	TGCAGTGCGGGGGACTTCCTCACAGATACGCAGTATTTT	CSAGDFLTDTQYF
many	.	TRBJ2-2	16	TRBV4-3	TGCGCCAGCAGCCAAGATCGGGGGTCCGGAACCGGGGAGCTGTTTTTT	CASSQDRGSGTGELFF
many	.	TRBJ1-3	12	TRBV30	TGTGCCTGGACAGGGGTTGGAAACACCATATATTTT	CAWTGVGNTIYF
many	TRBD1	TRBJ2-2	16	TRBV2	TGTGCCAGCAGGGAAGGGACAGGGTCGATCACCGGGGAGCTGTTTTTT	CASREGTGSITGELFF
many	.	TRBJ1-5	13	TRBV12-3/TRBV12-4	TGTGCCAGCAGCGGGGGGCTGAATCAGCCCCAGCATTTT	CASSGGLNQPQHF
medium-sized	.	TRBJ1-2	12	TRBV4-2	TGTGCCAGCAGCCGACAGGCCCGAGGCTACACCTTC	CASSRQARGYTF
many	.	TRBJ1-4	18	TRBV2	TGTGCCAGCAGTGAAGCGTTTGGATTGGGGGGCGAGGTTGAAAAACTGTTTTTT	CASSEAFGLGGEVEKLFF
many	.	TRBJ1-1	13	TRBV18	TGTGCCAGCTCAGCGGGACTGAACACTGAAGCTTTCTTT	CASSAGLNTEAFF
few	TRBD1	TRBJ2-7	13	TRBV20-1	TGCAGTGCTTGGGGGACAGGGGCCTACGAGCAGTACTTC	CSAWGTGAYEQYF
many	.	TRBJ1-4	13	TRBV7-9	TGTGCCAGCAGTTCCTTCGGCGGTGAAAAACTGTTTTTT	CASSSFGGEKLFF
few	.	TRBJ1-1	13	TRBV12-3/TRBV12-4	TGTGCCAGCATCCTGGGGCCGAACACTGAAGCTTTCTTT	CASILGPNTEAFF
many	TRBD1	TRBJ1-1	15	TRBV18	TGTGCCAGCTCACCTCCGGGACAGGGCGGCACTGAAGCTTTCTTT	CASSPPGQGGTEAFF
many	.	TRBJ2-7	12	TRBV20-1	TGCAGTGCCACCAGCAGCCCCTACGAGCAGTACTTC	CSATSSPYEQYF
.	.	TRBJ1-1	14	TRBV29-1	TGCAGCGTTGAACGGGAGGGTTGGAACACTGAAGCTTTCTTT	CSVEREGWNTEAFF
many	.	TRBJ1-4	14	TRBV6-5	TGTGCCAGCAGCCCCACAGCAACTAATGAAAAACTGTTTTTT	CASSPTATNEKLFF
many	.	TRBJ1-1	12	TRBV27	TGTGCCAGCAGCGACCGGACTTCTGAAGCTTTCTTT	CASSDRTSEAFF
many	.	TRBJ2-1	14	TRBV6-2/TRBV6-3	TGTGCCAGCGGGGGGGGGGCAGTCTACAATGAGCAGTTCTTC	CASGGGAVYNEQFF